These 27 T cell receptor beta chains share one sample of origin, sequenced in a study of cytomegalovirus exposure and HLA in healthy donors (dated by TCRdb to 2015 to 2018). The library came from the immunoSEQ multiplex PCR assay. A mixture of 60 forward primers for TCR Vbeta segments and 13 reverse primers for TCR Jbeta segments was used in the multiplex PCR. What TCRdb holds here is the immuneACCESS table cut down to in-frame rearrangements. Part of the clones is not present; checked against another copy, under half of the missing clones reflect an unresolved V gene, and the others are unexplained. In all, the sample holds 150,000 to 200,000 clones, and about 80% of those were seen once. The ten largest clones take up around 1.9% of the sample. The specimen was PBMCs. The source of these receptors is a man under 40 in good health and CMV-seronegative.

The rearrangement joins TRBV25-1 to TRBJ2-5; a possible D gene is TRBD2 (7 bases). V was shortened by 1 base and J by 5 bases, with 17 bases between the two germline ends. CDR3 length equals 16 residues. The germline CDR1 and CDR2 sequences are MGHDK and SYGVNS. The CDR3 loop is CASSESKGGRWETQYF. CDR3 bases: TGTGCCAGCAGTGAATCCAAGGGGGGGCGGTGGGAGACCCAGTACTTC.

The rearrangement links TRBV29-1 to TRBJ1-5, with a possible D match to TRBD1 (5 bases). The length of the CDR3 is 11 residues. The germline V and J ends were trimmed by 6 bases and 6 bases, with 9 bases remaining between them. CDR1 is SQVTM, CDR2 ANQGSEA, per germline. The CDR3 loop reads CSVPGIQPQHF. The CDR3 region has the DNA TGCAGCGTCCCAGGGATTCAGCCCCAGCATTTT.

The chain links TRBV11-2 to TRBJ2-7; the match to TRBD2 covers 13 bases. The V segment lost 4 bases and the J segment 6 bases; nucleotides outside the gene matches: 6. This CDR3 is 15 amino acids long. Germline CDR1 is SGHAT and CDR2 is FQNNGV. The CDR3 nucleotides read TGTGCCAGCAGCTCCGGACTAGCGGGAGAGGCCGAGCAGTACTTC. Its translation is CASSSGLAGEAEQYF.

The V gene is TRBV30, the J gene TRBJ2-5; TRBD2 aligns across 13 bases. The CDR3 covers 17 residues. CDR1 is GTSNPN, CDR2 SVGIG, per germline (reference sequence). Losses at the gene ends were 0 bases for V and 5 bases for J; bases not matched to a gene: 9. CDR3 DNA sequence: TGTGCCTGGAGTGTACGCGGACTAGCGGGAGTGGGGGAGACCCAGTACTTC. Protein product: CAWSVRGLAGVGETQYF.

This chain connects TRBV5-1 to TRBJ2-2; 10 bases are shared with TRBD1. V lost 3 bases and J lost 4; bases outside the gene matches: 6. The CDR3 loop spans 16 amino acids. CDR1 and CDR2 (germline): SGHRS, YFSETQ. CDR3 region: CASSSGGQGFTGELFF. CDR3 nucleotides: TGCGCCAGCAGCTCGGGGGGACAGGGGTTCACCGGGGAGCTGTTTTTT.

The CDR3 DNA reads TGTGCCAGCAGTGAAGAGGGACAGGGCTACGAGCAGTACTTC. Translation gives CASSEEGQGYEQYF. The chain recombines TRBV2 with TRBJ2-7, with 9 bases matching TRBD1. The V segment lost 1 base and the J segment 3 bases; nucleotides outside the gene matches: 1. The CDR3 runs to 14 residues. Looked up from germline, CDR1 is SNHLY and CDR2 is FYNNEI.

This rearrangement joins TRBV30 to TRBJ2-4, with D perhaps matching TRBD2 (6 bases). The CDR3 has 16 residues. Trimming took 4 bases from V and 0 from J, leaving 16 bases between them. Germline V CDR1 and CDR2: GTSNPN, SVGIG (reference sequence). Here the CDR3 reads CAWTRDWGIAKNIQYF. In DNA, the CDR3 is TGTGCCTGGACCCGGGACTGGGGGATAGCCAAAAACATTCAGTACTTC.

The chain has TRBV7-9 and TRBJ2-7; 11 positions match TRBD2. The CDR3 totals 14 residues. Germline assignment: CDR1 SEHNR and CDR2 FQNEAQ (reference sequence). The junction had 2 bases not matched to a gene; V was cut back by 5 bases and J by 2 bases. CDR3 in DNA: TGTGCCAGCAGCGGGACTAGCGGAACCTACGAGCAGTACTTC. Its translation: CASSGTSGTYEQYF.

A remark on this clone: One junction end does not reproduce the germline sequence, and a read error may be involved. Other DNA sequences in this specimen translate into the identical CDR3. This chain links TRBV6-1 with TRBJ1-6; 8 nucleotides match TRBD1. CDR1 is MNHNS and CDR2 is SASEGT in the germline V gene. This CDR3 has 14 residues. Here the CDR3 DNA reads TGTGCTAGCAGTTCGGACAGGGCCCTTTCACCCCTCCACTTT. Protein: CASSSDRALSPLHF.

The rearrangement uses TRBV9 and TRBJ2-2; no firm D call. V lost 0 bases, J lost 1 base, and 7 bases lay in between. The CDR3 length is 15 residues. CDR1 SGDLS and CDR2 YYNGEE come from the germline V gene. In nucleotides, the CDR3 is TGTGCCAGCAGCGTAGGAGTCCTGAACACCGGGGAGCTGTTTTTT. This translates into CASSVGVLNTGELFF. Complete variable domain (other parts from reference TRBV9 and TRBJ2-2): DSGVTQTPKHLITATGQRVTLRCSPRSGDLSVYWYQQSLDQGLQFLIQYYNGEERAKGNILERFSAQQFPDLHSELNLSSLELGDSALYFCASSVGVLNTGELFFGEGSRLTVL.

The J gene is TRBJ2-7, the V gene TRBV6-1; 10 bases map to TRBD2. CDR3 length: 15 residues. Germline CDR1 reads MNHNS; CDR2 reads SASEGT. V lost 0 bases and J lost 3; bases outside the gene matches: 2. CDR3 amino acids: CASSEATSGNYEQYF. The CDR3 DNA reads as TGTGCCAGCAGTGAAGCAACTAGCGGGAACTACGAGCAGTACTTC.

The chain uses TRBV7-9 and TRBJ2-5; 10 bases are a match to TRBD2. Germline V gene data show CDR1 as SEHNR and CDR2 as FQNEAQ (reference sequence). The V segment lost 6 bases and the J segment 6 bases; nucleotides outside the gene matches: 4. This CDR3 contains 13 residues. CDR3 DNA sequence: TGTGCCAGCAGTTCTAGCGGGAGAAAGACCCAGTACTTC. Residues: CASSSSGRKTQYF.

The count of this clone is one. V is TRBV9 and J is TRBJ2-7; D gene ambiguous. Trimming cost V 3 bases and J 4 bases, with 20 bases left between them. CDR1 and CDR2 from the germline V gene are SGDLS and YYNGEE. The CDR3 extends over 16 amino acids. The CDR3 is CASSASPGSPFYEQYF. Here the CDR3 DNA reads TGTGCCAGCAGCGCCAGTCCAGGTTCGCCCTTTTACGAGCAGTACTTC.

This chain joins TRBV5-1 and TRBJ2-7, with a possible D match to TRBD2 (7 bases). Germline CDR1 SGHRS, CDR2 YFSETQ. V was shortened by 7 bases and J by 6 bases, with 26 bases between the two germline ends. The CDR3 has 16 residues. This CDR3 reads CASSTGGQPLLREQYF. CDR3 nucleotide sequence: TGCGCCAGCTCCACGGGGGGACAACCATTACTTCGCGAGCAGTACTTC.

The chain uses TRBV29-1 and TRBJ2-1; no firm D call. There are 14 residues in the CDR3. Germline-derived CDR1 and CDR2 are SQVTM and ANQGSEA. V lost 8 bases to trimming and J lost 8 bases, with 22 bases between them. The CDR3 spells CSSTTGLGADEQFF. CDR3 coding DNA: TGCAGCTCAACTACTGGATTAGGCGCCGATGAGCAGTTCTTC.

V is TRBV28 and J is TRBJ2-7; weak D call: TRBD1 (5 bases). V lost 6 bases, J lost 4 bases, and 19 bases lay in between. The CDR3 is made up of 15 amino acids. From germline, CDR1 is MDHEN and CDR2 SYDVKM. The CDR3 region is CASSAPTRGLYEQYF. The CDR3 DNA is TGTGCCAGCAGCGCCCCGACAAGGGGATTATACGAGCAGTACTTC.

V is TRBV5-4 and J is TRBJ2-5; a possible D gene is TRBD1 (7 bases). There are 13 residues in the CDR3. Germline V lookup: CDR1 SGHNT, CDR2 YYREEE (reference sequence). Trimming cost V 10 bases and J 4 bases, with 17 bases left between them. CDR3 nucleotide sequence: TGTGCCGGGGGTGCCCAGGGGGGAGAGACCCAGTACTTC. Its protein product is CAGGAQGGETQYF. The full variable domain, its missing parts supplied by reference TRBV5-4 and TRBJ2-5, is ETGVTQSPTHLIKTRGQQVTLRCSSQSGHNTVSWYQQALGQGPQFIFQYYREEENGRGNFPPRFSGLQFPNYSSELNVNALELDDSALYLCAGGAQGGETQYFGPGTRLLVL.

The V and J genes are TRBV7-9 and TRBJ2-3, with 9 nucleotides matching TRBD2. Germline CDR1 SEHNR, CDR2 FQNEAQ (reference sequence). The trim removed 6 bases at V and 3 bases at J, leaving 10 bases unmatched. CDR3 length: 16 residues. DNA for the CDR3: TGTGCCAGCAGTTTACAAGCGGGAGGAATGACAGATACGCAGTATTTT. This codes for CASSLQAGGMTDTQYF.

The chain couples TRBV11-1 to TRBJ2-5, with TRBD2 matching over 7 bases. V dropped 5 bases and J dropped 5; count of bases not matched to a gene: 2. Germline values: CDR1 SGHAT, CDR2 FQDESV (reference sequence). This CDR3 is 12 amino acids long. CDR3 residues: CASSPGRETQYF. The DNA for the CDR3 is TGTGCCAGCAGCCCCGGGAGGGAGACCCAGTACTTC.

The chain couples TRBV6-5 to TRBJ1-2, with TRBD1 identical over 10 bases. Trimming took 9 bases from V and 6 from J; bases not matched to a gene: 4. Germline values: CDR1 MNHEY, CDR2 SVGAGI. The length of the CDR3 is 12 residues. CDR3: CASGQGVHGYTF. The CDR3 nucleotides read TGTGCCAGTGGACAGGGGGTCCATGGCTACACCTTC.

The chain is built from TRBV29-1 and TRBJ2-3, with TRBD1 as a possible D gene (6 bases). The CDR3 extends over 15 amino acids. CDR1 SQVTM and CDR2 ANQGSEA come from the germline V gene. The V end was cut by 6 bases, the J end by 0 bases, with 16 bases between. The CDR3 DNA reads TGCAGCGTGTTGCCTTACAGGGCTAGCACAGATACGCAGTATTTT. This gives the protein CSVLPYRASTDTQYF.

V is TRBV13 and J is TRBJ2-7, with TRBD1 identical over 7 bases. This CDR3 has 14 amino acids. Per the germline V gene, CDR1 is PRHDT and CDR2 is FYEKMQ (reference sequence). Unmatched junction bases numbered 4, after V lost 3 bases and J lost 2 bases. This CDR3 reads CASSFDRATYEQYF. The CDR3 coding sequence is TGTGCCAGCAGCTTCGACAGGGCGACCTACGAGCAGTACTTC.

This clone has a handful of counts. The V call is TRBV2, the J call TRBJ1-1; D not certain. The ends were cut back, 5 bases at V and 4 bases at J, with 14 bases in the middle. The CDR3 runs to 14 residues. Germline CDR1 is SNHLY and CDR2 is FYNNEI. CDR3 DNA sequence: TGTGCCAGCAGTCGGAGGGTTGAGAGCACTGAAGCTTTCTTT. This translates into CASSRRVESTEAFF.

The chain couples TRBV5-1 to TRBJ1-4; D uncertain. Between the trimmed V and J ends, which lost 0 bases and 3 bases, there was a span of 12 bases. This CDR3 has 16 amino acids. In germline, CDR1 is SGHRS, CDR2 YFSETQ. The CDR3 DNA follows: TGCGCCAGCAGCTTGGGTACAGCCCATCCTAATGAAAAACTGTTTTTT. It encodes CASSLGTAHPNEKLFF.

CDR3 DNA sequence: TGTGCCAGCAGCGTAGTGACAGGCGAGACTGAAGCTTTCTTT. It encodes CASSVVTGETEAFF. The chain links TRBV9 to TRBJ1-1; a weak D match, TRBD1 (6 bases). The CDR3 length is 14 residues. Trimming stripped 0 bases from V and 5 bases from J, with 11 bases between. The V gene's germline CDR1 is SGDLS and CDR2 YYNGEE.

The gene calls are TRBV2 and TRBJ2-7; TRBD2 agrees at 11 bases. Germline V gene sequence: CDR1 SNHLY, CDR2 FYNNEI. The CDR3 contains 18 residues. V lost 9 bases and J lost 4; bases outside the gene matches: 20. In nucleotides, the CDR3 is TGTGCCAGTTATCCTGGGTTACTAGCGGGAGCAGGGGCTTACGAGCAGTACTTC. Its translation is CASYPGLLAGAGAYEQYF.

This clone has a handful of counts. This chain links TRBV2 with TRBJ2-7; tentatively, D is TRBD1 (6 bases). This CDR3 region has 15 residues. Trimming took off 7 bases at V and 4 bases at J, with 20 bases between the two ends. The V gene's germline CDR1 is SNHLY and CDR2 FYNNEI. CDR3 sequence reads: CASIPELGQLYEQYF. CDR3 nucleotide sequence: TGTGCCAGCATACCCGAGCTTGGACAGCTTTACGAGCAGTACTTC.